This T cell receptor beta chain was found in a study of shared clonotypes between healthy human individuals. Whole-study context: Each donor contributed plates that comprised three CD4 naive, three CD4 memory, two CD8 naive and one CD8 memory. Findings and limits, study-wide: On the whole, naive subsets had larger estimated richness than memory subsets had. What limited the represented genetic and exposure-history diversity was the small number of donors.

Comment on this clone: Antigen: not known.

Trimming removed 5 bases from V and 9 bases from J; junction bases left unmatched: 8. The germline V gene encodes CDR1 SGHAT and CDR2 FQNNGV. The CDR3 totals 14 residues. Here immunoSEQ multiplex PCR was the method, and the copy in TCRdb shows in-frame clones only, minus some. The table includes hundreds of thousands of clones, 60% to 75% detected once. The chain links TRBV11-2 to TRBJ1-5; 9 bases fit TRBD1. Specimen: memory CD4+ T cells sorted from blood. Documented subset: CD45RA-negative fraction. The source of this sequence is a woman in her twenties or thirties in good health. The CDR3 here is CASSLAQGAGPQHF. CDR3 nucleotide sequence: TGTGCCAGCAGCCTAGCACAGGGGGCAGGGCCCCAGCATTTT. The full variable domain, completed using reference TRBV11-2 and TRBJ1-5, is EAGVAQSPRYKIIEKRQSVAFWCNPISGHATLYWYQQILGQGPKLLIQFQNNGVVDDSQLPKDRFSAERLKGVDSTLKIQPAKLEDSAVYLCASSLAQGAGPQHFGDGTRLSIL.